By its share, the clone carrying this T cell receptor (beta chain) is large. Its antigen is currently unknown. The data derive from a study of T-cell reconstitution after alpha-beta-depleted transplantation in children. Study results and caveats: Newly made T cells mostly supplied T-cell counts and diversity one year after transplant. Reportedly, only several hundred clones from non-depleted graft cells drove alpha-beta T-cell counts at about two months. At day 60, the high TCRbeta diversity found in some patients originated from recipient T cells and thymic progenitors that had survived.

The CDR3 has 13 residues. Trimming cost V 9 bases and J 6 bases; bases outside gene matches: 11. Germline-derived CDR1 and CDR2 are LNHNV and YYDKDF (reference sequence). It was with unique molecular identifiers that the TCRbeta library was prepared. TCRdb used MiXCR to reprocess the PCR reads, holding one entry per CDR3 protein. The sample records roughly 4,700 distinct CDR3 sequences, about 25% being singletons. The J gene is TRBJ2-7, the V gene TRBV15, with 7 bases fitting TRBD2. This sequence was found in a male patient between 2 and 15 years old who had a stem cell transplant for acute lymphoblastic leukemia, so the T cells may come from the graft donor. The starting material was PBMCs, mostly from graft donor cells, obtained 60 days after TCRalphabeta/CD19-depleted stem cell transplant. This CDR3 is CATAWGEGSEQYF. DNA of the CDR3: TGTGCCACGGCGTGGGGGGAGGGTAGCGAGCAGTACTTC.